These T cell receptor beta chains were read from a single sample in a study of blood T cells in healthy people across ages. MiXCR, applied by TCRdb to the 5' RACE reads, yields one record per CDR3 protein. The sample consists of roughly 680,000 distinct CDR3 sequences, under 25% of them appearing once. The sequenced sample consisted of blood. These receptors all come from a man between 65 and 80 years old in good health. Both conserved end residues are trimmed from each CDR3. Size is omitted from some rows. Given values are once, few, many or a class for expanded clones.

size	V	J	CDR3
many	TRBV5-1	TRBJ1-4	ASSPGREGEKLF
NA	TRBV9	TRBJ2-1	ASSPGGDASHEQF
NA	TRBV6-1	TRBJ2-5	ASSEAIQADGTQY
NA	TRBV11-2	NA	ASSSGQGLFEQY
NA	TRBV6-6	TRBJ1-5	ASSPGDMYNQPQH
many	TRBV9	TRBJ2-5	ASSVDLGMEETQY
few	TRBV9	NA	ASSVSPAGVETQY
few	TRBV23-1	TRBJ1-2	ASSLEQGGGNYGYT
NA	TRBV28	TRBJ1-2	ASRLTGGAGGYT
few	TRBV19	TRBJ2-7	ASRLAKTGIYEQY
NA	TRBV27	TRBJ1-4	ASSLSGIEKLF
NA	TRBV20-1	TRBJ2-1	SARPLAEESSYNEQF
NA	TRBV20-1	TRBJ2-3	SAKGRGVADTQY
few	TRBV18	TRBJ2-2	ASSPGKTTGELF
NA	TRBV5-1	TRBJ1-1	ASSLVGGLTTEAF
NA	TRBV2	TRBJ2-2	ASRDSPTGELF
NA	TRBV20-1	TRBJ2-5	SAGKDRLAGVETQY
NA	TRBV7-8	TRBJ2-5	ASQEGQRDLVETQY
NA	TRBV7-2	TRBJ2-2	ASSLGLAGGPGELF
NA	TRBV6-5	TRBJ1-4	ASSYSYRGSEKLF
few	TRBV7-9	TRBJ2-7	ASSLMDYEQY
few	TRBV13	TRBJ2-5	ASSSEGGMETQY
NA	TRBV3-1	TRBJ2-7	ASSPPPMREGTYEQY
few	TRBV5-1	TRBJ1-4	ASSRSGDNEKLF
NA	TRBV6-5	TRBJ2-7	ASSQTAYEQY
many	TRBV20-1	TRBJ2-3	SAGGGADTQY
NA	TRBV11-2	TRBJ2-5	ASSLIFLGALETRY
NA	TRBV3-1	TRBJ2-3	ASSLRTSATHTDTQY
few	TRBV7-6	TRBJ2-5	ASRHGGGLATQY
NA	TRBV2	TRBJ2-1	VSSDWTSSYNEQF
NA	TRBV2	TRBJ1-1	ASSPEVDTEAF
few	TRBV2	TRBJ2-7	ASSEGYSTYEQY
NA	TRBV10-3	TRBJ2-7	AISDRAGVPREQY
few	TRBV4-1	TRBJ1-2	ASSQEEYAGRDGYT
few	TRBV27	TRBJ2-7	ASSLGPGPAGNEQY
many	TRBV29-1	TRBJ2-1	SVEGYAGVGNEQF
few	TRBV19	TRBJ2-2	ASNSPSQTGNTGELF
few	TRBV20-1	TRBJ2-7	SARDLAGGYEQY
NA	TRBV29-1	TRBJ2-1	SVGRGGVDIEQF
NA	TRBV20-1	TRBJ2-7	SAAWLAESYEQY
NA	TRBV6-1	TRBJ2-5	ASSEQGPSGATQY
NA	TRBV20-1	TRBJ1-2	SAIQVQGSYGYT
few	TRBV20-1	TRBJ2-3	SASHSSTDTQY
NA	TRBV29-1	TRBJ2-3	SDTGRRTDTQY
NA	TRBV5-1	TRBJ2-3	ASSFGTSGFSTDTQY
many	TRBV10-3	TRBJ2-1	AISESGLAENNEQF
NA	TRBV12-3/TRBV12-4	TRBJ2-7	ASCPETGAYEQY
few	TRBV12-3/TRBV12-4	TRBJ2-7	ASSLTGQGPYEQY
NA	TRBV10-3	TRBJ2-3	AIKTSTDTQY
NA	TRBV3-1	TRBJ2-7	ASSLMDRTGVEQY
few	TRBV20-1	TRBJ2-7	SATGQVSYEQY